Below, 27 T cell receptor beta chains from the same sample are listed, as sequenced in a study of T cell clusters in autoimmune cytopenias. Some 34,000 genome equivalents of blood DNA were amplified for TRB. Multiplex touch-down PCR amplified TRB using TRB-A and TRB-B pools in one tube. TCRdb reprocessed the multiplex PCR reads, keeping one entry per CDR3 protein, no DNA. The specimen's table records a few thousand distinct CDR3 sequences. Sequenced: peripheral blood. The receptor source for this set is a human donor with an autoimmune cytopenia or autoimmune hepatitis (not recorded which).

This clonotype is deemed medium-sized by its frequency. The V call is TRBV27, the J call TRBJ2-2. Germline-derived CDR1 and CDR2 are MNHEY and SMNVEV (reference sequence). This CDR3 spans 13 amino acids. The CDR3 is CASSLSRTGELFF.

Its frequency marks this clonotype as medium-sized (0.01 to 0.1%). This chain uses TRBV6-1 with TRBJ2-1; TCRdb reports TRBD2, a call that lacks DNA to check it against. The V gene's germline CDR1 is MNHNS and CDR2 SASEGT. The CDR3 contains 13 residues. The CDR3 sequence is CASSERGRGEQFF.

In terms of frequency, this clonotype is medium-sized. The V call is TRBV7-6, the J call TRBJ2-5; the D call from TCRdb, TRBD1, cannot be confirmed without DNA. Germline assignment: CDR1 SGHVS and CDR2 FNYEAQ. CDR3 length: 14 residues. CDR3 residues: CASSLGTGERTQYF. The entire variable domain, with the rest obtained from reference TRBV7-6 and TRBJ2-5, is as follows: GAGVSQSPRYKVTKRGQDVALRCDPISGHVSLYWYRQALGQGPEFLTYFNYEAQQDKSGLPNDRFSAERPEGSISTLTIQRTEQRDSAMYRCASSLGTGERTQYFGPGTRLLVL.

According to its frequency, this clonotype is medium-sized. CDR3 loop: CSAVTSGRYEQYF. J is TRBJ2-7 and V is TRBV20-1; the D call of TRBD2 rests on TCRdb alone, since no DNA is present to check it. The CDR3 consists of 13 residues. CDR1 and CDR2 (germline): DFQATT, SNEGSKA (reference sequence).

Judged by frequency, this clonotype is medium-sized (0.01 to 0.1%). The CDR3 loop is CASSQGTGPTNYGYTF. V is TRBV4-3 and J is TRBJ1-2; the TCRdb D gene call, TRBD1, has no DNA to confirm it. CDR1 is LGHNA and CDR2 is YSLEER in the germline V gene. This CDR3 spans 16 amino acids.

In terms of frequency, this clonotype is medium-sized. The V call is TRBV5-1, the J call TRBJ2-5. Germline V gives CDR1 SGHRS, CDR2 YFSETQ. There are 11 residues in the CDR3. The CDR3 protein is CASSLSETQYF.

This clonotype is labeled medium-sized based on frequency. The CDR3 loop is CASKAGEFVNQPQHF. This chain joins TRBV12-3 or TRBV12-4 and TRBJ1-5; the TCRdb call, TRBD1, lacks DNA for checking. The CDR3 contains 15 residues.

This clonotype is called medium-sized based on its frequency. The CDR3 reads CASRLTGNSPLHF. The V gene is TRBV7-9, the J gene TRBJ1-6; the D gene TCRdb calls, TRBD1, cannot be checked with no DNA. This CDR3 is 13 amino acids long. Germline CDR1 reads SEHNR; CDR2 reads FQNEAQ (reference sequence).

This clonotype is classed as medium-sized (0.01 to 0.1%) by frequency. This rearrangement joins TRBV5-6 to TRBJ2-3; the TRBD1 assignment by TCRdb is unverifiable without DNA. The germline gives CDR1 SGHDT, CDR2 YYEEEE. This CDR3 contains 14 residues. The CDR3 protein is CASSLGQGADTQYF. Full variable domain (remainder filled in from reference TRBV5-6 and TRBJ2-3): DAGVTQSPTHLIKTRGQQVTLRCSPKSGHDTVSWYQQALGQGPQFIFQYYEEEERQRGNFPDRFSGHQFPNYSSELNVNALLLGDSALYLCASSLGQGADTQYFGPGTRLTVL.

Considering frequency, this clonotype is medium-sized. The J gene is TRBJ2-1, the V gene TRBV27; TCRdb names TRBD1, which stays unverified in the absence of DNA. This CDR3 has 14 residues. CDR1 and CDR2 from the germline V gene are MNHEY and SMNVEV (reference sequence). CDR3 in amino acids: CASSHPGATNEQFF.

This clonotype is identified as medium-sized from frequency. The gene calls are TRBV20-1 and TRBJ2-1; TCRdb indicates TRBD2, and absent DNA this call remains unverified. In germline, CDR1 is DFQATT, CDR2 SNEGSKA (reference sequence). This CDR3 has 14 amino acids. This chain's CDR3 is CSARDHSGTNEQFF.

This clonotype is medium-sized by frequency. J is TRBJ2-7 and V is TRBV11-2. CDR3 length: 13 amino acids. Per germline, CDR1 SGHAT and CDR2 FQNNGV. This chain's CDR3 is CASSLGTTYEQYF.

This clonotype registers medium-sized by frequency. V is TRBV7-9 and J is TRBJ2-3; without DNA, the TCRdb call of TRBD2 cannot be checked. Germline CDR1 reads SEHNR; CDR2 reads FQNEAQ (reference sequence). CDR3 length: 16 amino acids. This CDR3 is CASSLSSGGEQDTQYF.

This clonotype ranks as medium-sized in terms of frequency. The gene calls are TRBV6-1 and TRBJ2-5; TCRdb outputs TRBD2, but without DNA this stays unchecked. CDR3 length: 14 amino acids. Germline V lookup: CDR1 MNHNS, CDR2 SASEGT. CDR3 region: CASSEAGLPETQYF.

This clonotype is classed as medium-sized by frequency. The rearrangement uses TRBV24-1 and TRBJ2-1; TCRdb's assignment of TRBD2 cannot be checked, as there is no DNA. CDR3 length: 15 residues. Germline V gene data show CDR1 as KGHDR and CDR2 as SFDVKD. The CDR3 spells CATSMGTVSYNEQFF.

Frequency places this clonotype as medium-sized. V usage is TRBV20-1 and J usage is TRBJ2-2. This CDR3 has 14 residues. CDR1 DFQATT and CDR2 SNEGSKA come from the germline V gene (reference sequence). The CDR3 reads CSARVAARTGELFF.

Considering frequency, this clonotype is medium-sized. The gene calls are TRBV6-2 or TRBV6-3 and TRBJ1-1. Germline V lookup: CDR1 MNHEY, CDR2 SVGEGT. This CDR3 spans 11 amino acids. This CDR3 is CASSYSTEAFF.

This clonotype registers medium-sized (0.01 to 0.1%) by frequency. The genes are TRBV19 and TRBJ1-5. Per germline, CDR1 LNHDA and CDR2 SQIVND (reference sequence). This CDR3 is built from 13 residues. The CDR3 is CASSIGYGEPQHF.

This clonotype counts as medium-sized (0.01 to 0.1%) by frequency. The rearrangement links TRBV14 to TRBJ1-6; with no DNA, the TCRdb D assignment of TRBD1 cannot be verified. Germline loops: CDR1 SGHDN, CDR2 FVKESK. This CDR3 has 14 amino acids. The CDR3 is CASSREDRASPLHF. Full variable domain (missing parts from reference TRBV14 and TRBJ1-6): EAGVTQFPSHSVIEKGQTVTLRCDPISGHDNLYWYRRVMGKEIKFLLHFVKESKQDESGMPNNRFLAERTGGTYSTLKVQPAELEDSGVYFCASSREDRASPLHFGNGTRLTVT.

This clonotype ranks as medium-sized in terms of frequency. V gene TRBV20-1 combines with J gene TRBJ1-2; lacking DNA, the TRBD1 call made by TCRdb goes unchecked. The CDR3 length is 15 residues. Germline CDR1 DFQATT, CDR2 SNEGSKA (reference sequence). CDR3 sequence reads: CSARPLYRDRGGYTF.

Frequency places this clonotype as medium-sized (0.01 to 0.1%). The genes are TRBV30 and TRBJ2-1; there is no DNA to check the TCRdb D call of TRBD1. The germline V gene encodes CDR1 GTSNPN and CDR2 SVGIG (reference sequence). The length of the CDR3 is 12 residues. The CDR3 spells CAWSVLGDEQFF.

This clonotype is called medium-sized based on its frequency. The J gene is TRBJ2-1, the V gene TRBV24-1; no DNA is available, so the TRBD2 call from TCRdb remains unchecked. This CDR3 is built from 16 residues. Germline V gene data show CDR1 as KGHDR and CDR2 as SFDVKD. The CDR3: CATSDHLAGGPDEQFF.

By frequency, this clonotype is medium-sized. The rearrangement uses TRBV19 and TRBJ2-5; TCRdb returns TRBD1, unconfirmable since there is no DNA. Germline-derived CDR1 and CDR2 are LNHDA and SQIVND (reference sequence). The CDR3 spans 16 residues. CDR3 amino acids: CASSIGQGARWETQYF. Variable domain in full (rest from reference TRBV19 and TRBJ2-5): DGGITQSPKYLFRKEGQNVTLSCEQNLNHDAMYWYRQDPGQGLRLIYYSQIVNDFQKGDIAEGYSVSREKKESFPLTVTSAQKNPTAFYLCASSIGQGARWETQYFGPGTRLLVL.

According to its frequency, this clonotype is medium-sized. The CDR3 is CAGGDSRYGYTF. The chain has TRBV30 and TRBJ1-2; TCRdb's assignment of TRBD1 cannot be checked, as there is no DNA. The germline gives CDR1 GTSNPN, CDR2 SVGIG (reference sequence). The CDR3 sequence is 12 residues long. The full variable domain, in which reference TRBV30 and TRBJ1-2 provide the parts outside the CDR3, is SQTIHQWPATLVQPVGSPLSLECTVEGTSNPNLYWYRQAAGRGLQLLFYSVGIGQISSEVPQNLSASRPQDRQFILSSKKLLLSDSGFYLCAGGDSRYGYTFGSGTRLTVV.

This clonotype is deemed medium-sized by its frequency. The V call is TRBV7-9, the J call TRBJ1-4; TCRdb outputs TRBD1, but without DNA this stays unchecked. Germline CDR1 reads SEHNR; CDR2 reads FQNEAQ (reference sequence). CDR3 length: 16 residues. CDR3 in amino acids: CASSLDGGAAREKLFF. The full variable domain, in which reference TRBV7-9 and TRBJ1-4 provide the parts outside the CDR3, is DTGVSQNPRHKITKRGQNVTFRCDPISEHNRLYWYRQTLGQGPEFLTYFQNEAQLEKSRLLSDRFSAERPKGSFSTLEIQRTEQGDSAMYLCASSLDGGAAREKLFFGSGTQLSVL.

This clonotype counts as medium-sized by frequency. The chain links TRBV7-3 to TRBJ2-3; TCRdb lists TRBD1, though no DNA is available to test this call. This CDR3 is built from 18 residues. Germline V gives CDR1 SGHTA, CDR2 FQGTGA. The CDR3 region is CASSFAPGQGFGTDTQYF.

In terms of frequency, this clonotype is medium-sized. The rearrangement links TRBV29-1 to TRBJ2-1; no DNA is available, so the TRBD2 call from TCRdb remains unchecked. CDR3 size: 15 residues. CDR1 is SQVTM, CDR2 ANQGSEA, per germline. The CDR3 loop is CSGEGLAGIYNEQFF.